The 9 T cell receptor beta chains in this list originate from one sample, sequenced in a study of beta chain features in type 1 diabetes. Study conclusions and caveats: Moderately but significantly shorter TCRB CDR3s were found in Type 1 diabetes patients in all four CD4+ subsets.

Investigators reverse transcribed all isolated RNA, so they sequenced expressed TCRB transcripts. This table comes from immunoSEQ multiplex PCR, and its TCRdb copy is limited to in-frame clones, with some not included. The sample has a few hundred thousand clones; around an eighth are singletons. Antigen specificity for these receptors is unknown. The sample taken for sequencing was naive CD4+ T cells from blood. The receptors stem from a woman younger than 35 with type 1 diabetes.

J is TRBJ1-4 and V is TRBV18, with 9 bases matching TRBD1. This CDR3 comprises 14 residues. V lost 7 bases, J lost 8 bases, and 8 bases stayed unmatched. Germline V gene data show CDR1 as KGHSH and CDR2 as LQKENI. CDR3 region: CASLAGTGREKLFF. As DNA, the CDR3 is TGTGCCAGCTTGGCCGGGACAGGGCGAGAAAAACTGTTTTTT.

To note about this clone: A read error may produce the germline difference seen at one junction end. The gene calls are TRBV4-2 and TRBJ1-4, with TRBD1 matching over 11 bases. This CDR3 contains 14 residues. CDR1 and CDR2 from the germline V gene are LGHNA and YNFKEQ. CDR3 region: CASSQDGTGGFQVF. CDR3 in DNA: TGTGCCAGCAGCCAAGATGGGACAGGGGGTTTTCAGGTTTTT.

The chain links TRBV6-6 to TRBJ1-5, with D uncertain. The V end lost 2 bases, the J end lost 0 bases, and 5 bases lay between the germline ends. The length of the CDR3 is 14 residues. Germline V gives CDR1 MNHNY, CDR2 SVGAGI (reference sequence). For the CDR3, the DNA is TGTGCCAGCAGTTACCCCCTTAGCAATCAGCCCCAGCATTTT. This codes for CASSYPLSNQPQHF.

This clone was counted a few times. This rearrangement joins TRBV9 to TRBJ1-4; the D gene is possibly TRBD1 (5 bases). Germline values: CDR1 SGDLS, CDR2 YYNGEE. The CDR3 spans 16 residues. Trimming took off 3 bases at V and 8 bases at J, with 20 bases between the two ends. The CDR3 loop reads CASSAAPRGRGEKLFF. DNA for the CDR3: TGTGCCAGCAGCGCTGCCCCCCGGGGGAGAGGCGAAAAACTGTTTTTT.

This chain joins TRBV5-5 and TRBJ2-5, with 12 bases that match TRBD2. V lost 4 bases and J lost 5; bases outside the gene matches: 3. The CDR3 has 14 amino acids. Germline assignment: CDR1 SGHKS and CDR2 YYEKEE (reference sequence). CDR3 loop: CASSVTSGGETQYF. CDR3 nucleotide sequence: TGTGCCAGCAGCGTGACTAGCGGGGGCGAGACCCAGTACTTC.

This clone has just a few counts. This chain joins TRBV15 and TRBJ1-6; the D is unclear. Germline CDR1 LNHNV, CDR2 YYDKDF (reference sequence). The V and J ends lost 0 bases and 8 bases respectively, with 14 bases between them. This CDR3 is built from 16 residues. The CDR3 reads CATSRDPNPRDSPLHF. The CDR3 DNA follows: TGTGCCACCAGCAGAGATCCTAACCCACGGGATTCACCCCTCCACTTT.

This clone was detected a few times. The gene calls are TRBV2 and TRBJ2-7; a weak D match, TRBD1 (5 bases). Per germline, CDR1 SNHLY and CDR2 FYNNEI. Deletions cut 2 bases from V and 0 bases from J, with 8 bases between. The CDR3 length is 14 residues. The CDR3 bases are TGTGCCAGCAGTGAATGGGGCAGCTCCTACGAGCAGTACTTC. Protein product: CASSEWGSSYEQYF.

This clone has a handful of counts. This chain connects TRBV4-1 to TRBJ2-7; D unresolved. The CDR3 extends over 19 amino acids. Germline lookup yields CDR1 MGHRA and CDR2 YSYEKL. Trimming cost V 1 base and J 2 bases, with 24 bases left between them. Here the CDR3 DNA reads TGCGCCAGCAGCCAAGTACCTGGGCTGGGCAGGCTATATCCCTACGAGCAGTACTTC. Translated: CASSQVPGLGRLYPYEQYF.

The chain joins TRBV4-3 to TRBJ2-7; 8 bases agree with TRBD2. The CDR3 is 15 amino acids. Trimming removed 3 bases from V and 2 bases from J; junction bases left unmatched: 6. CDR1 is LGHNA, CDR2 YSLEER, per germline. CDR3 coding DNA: TGCGCCAGCAGCCAGGGGAGCGGGGGTACCTACGAGCAGTACTTC. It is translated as CASSQGSGGTYEQYF.